These T cell receptor beta chains were read from a single sample in a study of T cells in Graves' hyperthyroidism and ophthalmopathy. Each CDR3 protein is one row after TCRdb ran MiXCR on the multiplex PCR reads. The data show 200,000 to 250,000 distinct CDR3 sequences, roughly 15% seen once. Input material: blood. All receptors come from a middle-aged man with Graves' hyperthyroidism. CDR3s include the opening cysteine and the closing phenylalanine or tryptophan. D genes are given only for firm matches. Not all rows give a size; the values are once, few, many and, for expanded clones, a class.

d_call	v_call	clone_size	j_call	cdr3_aa	cdr3_nt
TRBD1	TRBV5-1	-	TRBJ2-5	CASSSDRGGETQYF	TGCGCCAGCAGCTCGGACAGGGGCGGGGAGACCCAGTACTTC
-	TRBV18	few	TRBJ2-7	CASSSSRVYEQYF	TGTGCCAGCTCATCTAGCAGGGTCTACGAGCAGTACTTC
-	TRBV28	many	TRBJ1-1	CASSYPGGTEAFF	TGTGCCAGCTCTTACCCGGGGGGCACTGAAGCTTTCTTT
-	TRBV13	many	TRBJ2-3	CASSPRTGDTQYF	TGTGCCAGCAGCCCCCGAACCGGAGATACGCAGTATTTT
-	TRBV14	-	TRBJ2-1	CASSHNERSRHNEQFF	TGTGCCAGCAGCCATAACGAGCGGAGCCGTCACAATGAGCAGTTCTTC
-	TRBV12-3/TRBV12-4	many	TRBJ2-5	CASSSTGGRETQYF	TGTGCCAGCAGTTCCACTGGGGGTAGGGAGACCCAGTACTTC
TRBD2	TRBV20-1	many	TRBJ2-1	CSARTSGKVSNEQFF	TGCAGTGCTAGGACTAGCGGGAAGGTCAGCAATGAGCAGTTCTTC
TRBD1	TRBV5-1	many	TRBJ2-7	CASNLSGTDLDEQYF	TGCGCCAGCAACCTGTCCGGGACAGATCTCGACGAGCAGTACTTC
TRBD1	TRBV4-1	many	TRBJ2-5	CASSLYRDRGGGQETQYF	TGCGCCAGCAGCCTATACCGGGACAGGGGAGGAGGTCAAGAGACCCAGTACTTC
TRBD1	TRBV7-2	many	TRBJ1-2	CASSSTGGNYGYTF	TGTGCCAGCAGCTCCACAGGGGGGAACTATGGCTACACCTTC
TRBD1	TRBV7-9	-	TRBJ1-4	CASSPGQGEATNEKLFF	TGTGCCAGCAGCCCGGGACAGGGGGAGGCAACTAATGAAAAACTGTTTTTT
TRBD2	TRBV7-9	-	TRBJ2-3	CASSGGGNRLTDTQYF	TGTGCCAGCAGCGGGGGAGGGAATCGCCTCACAGATACGCAGTATTTT
TRBD2	TRBV20-1	many	TRBJ2-7	CSATRPSGTSYEQYF	TGCAGTGCCACACGGCCTAGCGGGACCTCCTACGAGCAGTACTTC
-	TRBV5-1	many	TRBJ1-3	CASSFDSGNTIYF	TGCGCCAGCAGCTTTGACTCTGGAAACACCATATATTTT
-	TRBV2	many	TRBJ2-3	CASNRQADTQYF	TGTGCCAGCAACCGACAGGCGGATACGCAGTATTTT
-	TRBV20-1	many	TRBJ2-3	CSARVGGTSTDTQYF	TGCAGTGCTAGAGTGGGCGGGACTAGCACAGATACGCAGTATTTT
TRBD1	TRBV5-1	-	TRBJ2-1	CASSLTGGEWNEQFF	TGCGCCAGCAGCTTAACAGGGGGCGAGTGGAATGAGCAGTTCTTC
TRBD2	TRBV18	many	TRBJ2-1	CASSPTSGRGYNEQFF	TGTGCCAGCTCACCTACTAGCGGGAGAGGGTACAATGAGCAGTTCTTC
TRBD2	TRBV6-1	many	TRBJ2-2	CASRPKAGVVLSNTGELFF	TGTGCCAGCAGGCCGAAAGCGGGAGTGGTTTTATCGAACACCGGGGAGCTGTTTTTT
-	TRBV28	many	TRBJ2-6	CASSLDVLSGANVLTF	TGTGCCAGCAGTTTAGACGTACTCTCTGGGGCCAACGTCCTGACTTTC
TRBD2	TRBV4-3	few	TRBJ2-2	CASSQTPGLAGVNTGELFF	TGCGCCAGCAGCCAGACCCCGGGACTAGCGGGAGTGAACACCGGGGAGCTGTTTTTT
-	TRBV15	many	TRBJ2-3	CATSPGVGSTDTQYF	TGTGCCACCAGCCCAGGGGTTGGGAGCACAGATACGCAGTATTTT
-	TRBV6-1	many	TRBJ2-7	CASSEPGHYEQYF	TGTGCCAGCAGTGAACCAGGGCACTACGAGCAGTACTTC
-	TRBV28	many	TRBJ1-2	CASSPPRGSRGNYGYTF	TGTGCCAGCAGTCCGCCCCGGGGTTCGAGGGGTAACTATGGCTACACCTTC
-	TRBV12-3/TRBV12-4	-	TRBJ1-3	CASSLGAAGNTIYF	TGTGCCAGCAGTTTAGGTGCGGCTGGAAACACCATATATTTT
TRBD1	TRBV10-3	few	TRBJ2-7	CATTGQGANIYEQYF	TGTGCGACCACCGGACAGGGGGCGAACATCTACGAGCAGTACTTC